The 8 T cell receptor beta chains given below trace back to one sample, sequenced in a study of T-cell memory formation after mild COVID-19. TCRdb re-derived calls from the 5' RACE reads in MiXCR, one entry per CDR3 protein. The repertoire includes about 320,000 distinct CDR3 sequences, more than 13% of them detected once, and 20% to 25% sits in the top ten. The sequencing input was PBMCs or a T cell subset sorted from them (not recorded which). The source is a young man who had mild COVID-19 (a few samples of this study predate the infection). Cell type and time point are not known.

This clonotype came up many times. The chain recombines TRBV9 with TRBJ2-2; D might be TRBD1 (5 bases). This CDR3 is built from 14 residues. The V gene lost 0 bases and the J gene lost 6 bases, with 9 bases spanning the gap. Germline CDR1 SGDLS, CDR2 YYNGEE. CDR3 nucleotides: TGTGCCAGCAGCGTAGTTTGGGGCTCCGGGGAGCTGTTTTTT. Translation: CASSVVWGSGELFF. The full variable domain, its missing parts supplied by reference TRBV9 and TRBJ2-2, is DSGVTQTPKHLITATGQRVTLRCSPRSGDLSVYWYQQSLDQGLQFLIQYYNGEERAKGNILERFSAQQFPDLHSELNLSSLELGDSALYFCASSVVWGSGELFFGEGSRLTVL.

This clonotype occurred many times. V is TRBV5-1 and J is TRBJ1-1, with a possible D match to TRBD1 (5 bases). Trimming shortened V by 3 bases and J by 0 bases, and 12 bases separated the two germline ends. The CDR3 covers 15 residues. From germline, CDR1 is SGHRS and CDR2 YFSETQ. The CDR3 here is CASSSSGSMNTEAFF. The CDR3 bases are TGCGCCAGCAGCTCTTCAGGGTCGATGAACACTGAAGCTTTCTTT.

The V call is TRBV9, the J call TRBJ2-2, with TRBD1 as a possible D gene (6 bases). CDR3 length: 14 residues. V was clipped by 5 bases and J by 4 bases, with 12 bases between them. CDR1 is SGDLS, CDR2 YYNGEE, per germline. The DNA for the CDR3 is TGTGCCAGCAGGGATCAGGGGATCACCGGGGAGCTGTTTTTT. This gives the protein CASRDQGITGELFF.

This clonotype was recorded at least ten times. The chain employs TRBV19 and TRBJ2-7; 8 bases map to TRBD1. J was trimmed by 9 bases and V by 6 bases; bases with no gene match: 10. CDR1 is LNHDA and CDR2 is SQIVND in the germline V gene (reference sequence). The CDR3 spans 13 residues. CDR3 bases: TGTGCCAGTAGCCAGGGGGCTCCTTCAGGGCAGTACTTC. It encodes CASSQGAPSGQYF.

The J gene is TRBJ1-1, the V gene TRBV7-9; D possibly corresponds to TRBD1 (6 bases). Per the germline V gene, CDR1 is SEHNR and CDR2 is FQNEAQ (reference sequence). V lost 6 bases and J 0 bases, leaving 14 bases between the germline ends. There are 15 residues in the CDR3. CDR3 DNA sequence: TGTGCCAGCAGGAAAAAGACAGGTCTGAACACTGAAGCTTTCTTT. Translating gives CASRKKTGLNTEAFF.

CDR3 region: CASRTRVGSYNEQFF. In DNA form, the CDR3 reads TGCGCCAGCAGGACCCGGGTCGGATCCTACAATGAGCAGTTCTTC. The chain recombines TRBV4-1 with TRBJ2-1; D ambiguous. V dropped 6 bases and J dropped 1 base, with 13 bases sitting between them. The CDR3 length is 15 residues. The germline V gene has CDR1 MGHRA and CDR2 YSYEKL.

The V call is TRBV27, the J call TRBJ2-1, with D possibly TRBD2 on 6 matching bases. The V and J ends lost 8 bases and 9 bases respectively, with 11 bases between them. This CDR3 is built from 11 residues. CDR1 is MNHEY and CDR2 is SMNVEV in the germline V gene (reference sequence). CDR3 in amino acids: CASSEGSEQFF. In DNA form, the CDR3 reads TGTGCCAGCTCGGAGGGGAGTGAGCAGTTCTTC.

The rearrangement uses TRBV24-1 and TRBJ2-5; D may be TRBD1 (5 bases). Trimming took off 5 bases at V and 4 bases at J, with 19 bases between the two ends. CDR1 and CDR2 (germline): KGHDR, SFDVKD. The CDR3 loop spans 16 amino acids. CDR3 nucleotides: TGTGCCACCAGTGGCCCGGACAAACCCCCGGGAGAGACCCAGTACTTC. Amino acids: CATSGPDKPPGETQYF.